Below are 26 T cell receptor beta chains sequenced from a single sample in a study of graft-versus-host responses after intestinal transplantation. These TCRs' antigens remain unknown. Sequencing was performed with immunoSEQ multiplex PCR; in TCRdb, only in-frame clones are kept and a portion is missing. The sample has roughly 80,000 clones, around 87% seen once. The sequences come from unstimulated CD8+ T cells sorted from spleen or lymph node cells, collected before transplant. Receptors were obtained from a human donor who was the organ donor for an intestinal transplant.

The J gene is TRBJ1-1, the V gene TRBV5-1, with D unclear. Germline V gene sequence: CDR1 SGHRS, CDR2 YFSETQ. CDR3 length: 12 residues. The V gene lost 5 bases and the J gene lost 0 bases, with 5 bases spanning the gap. The CDR3: CASSYLNTEAFF. The DNA of the CDR3 is TGCGCCAGCAGTTATCTGAACACTGAAGCTTTCTTT.

The rearrangement uses TRBV28 and TRBJ1-2; possible D gene TRBD1, 6 bases. Trimming left V 6 bases short and J 2 bases short, with 16 bases between. Germline CDR1 MDHEN, CDR2 SYDVKM. CDR3 length: 15 residues. CDR3 sequence: CASSPSGAVNYGYTF. The CDR3, as DNA: TGTGCCAGCAGCCCTTCGGGGGCAGTGAACTATGGCTACACCTTC.

The chain is built from TRBV6-4 and TRBJ2-3, with D tentatively TRBD2 (6 bases). This CDR3 spans 15 amino acids. Trimming left V 8 bases short and J 2 bases short, with 17 bases between. Looked up from germline, CDR1 is MRHNA and CDR2 is SNTAGT. As DNA, the CDR3 is TGTGCCAGCGCGAAAAACGGCGGGGCCACAGATACGCAGTATTTT. This gives the protein CASAKNGGATDTQYF.

Turning to this clone: The junction and the germline gene differ at one end; a read error may be behind it. The chain couples TRBV19 to TRBJ2-3, with 7 bases that match TRBD2. CDR3 size: 13 residues. The germline gives CDR1 LNHDA, CDR2 SQIVND (reference sequence). CDR3 sequence: CASSARLAETQYF. DNA of the CDR3: TGTGCCAGTAGTGCCCGACTAGCAGAGACGCAGTATTTT.

The chain is built from TRBV6-1 and TRBJ1-6; D is perhaps TRBD1 (5 bases). This CDR3 comprises 18 residues. V lost 1 base and J lost 1, with 14 bases in between. Germline CDR1 reads MNHNS; CDR2 reads SASEGT. The CDR3 protein is CASSEEIIGGSYNSPLHF. CDR3 in DNA: TGTGCCAGCAGTGAAGAAATCATCGGGGGGTCCTATAATTCACCCCTCCACTTT.

The V gene is TRBV12-1, the J gene TRBJ1-4. TRBV12-1 is annotated as a pseudogene. The CDR3 sequence is 16 residues long. CDR3 residues: CASSFSGGGTNEKLFF. The DNA for the CDR3 is TGTGCCAGCAGCTTCTCCGGGGGGGGAACTAATGAAAAACTGTTTTTT.

This clone was seen once. The J gene is TRBJ2-7, the V gene TRBV25-1; D possibly uses TRBD1 or TRBD2 (5 bases each). The CDR3 loop spans 16 amino acids. Germline V gives CDR1 MGHDK, CDR2 SYGVNS. V lost 3 bases and J lost 5, with 20 bases in between. The CDR3 nucleotides read TGTGCCAGCAGTGAGGGGGTGAGGGCTCCGGTGGACGAGCAGTACTTC. It is translated as CASSEGVRAPVDEQYF.

This chain connects TRBV10-3 to TRBJ1-1, with unresolved D. Trimming pared 5 bases from V and 1 base from J, leaving 8 bases between. This CDR3 spans 13 amino acids. Germline V gene sequence: CDR1 ENHRY, CDR2 SYGVKD. CDR3: CAISPHWNTEAFF. CDR3 coding DNA: TGTGCCATCAGTCCGCACTGGAACACTGAAGCTTTCTTT.

The V gene is TRBV6-5, the J gene TRBJ2-2; D unresolved. CDR1 is MNHEY and CDR2 is SVGAGI in the germline V gene. The ends were cut back, 2 bases at V and 6 bases at J, with 7 bases in the middle. This CDR3 has 13 amino acids. The DNA of the CDR3 is TGTGCCAGCAGTTACGGTTCCCCCGGGGAGCTGTTTTTT. This gives the protein CASSYGSPGELFF.

The chain combines TRBV2 with TRBJ2-7; TRBD1 might be the D (5 bases). Per the germline V gene, CDR1 is SNHLY and CDR2 is FYNNEI. The CDR3 length is 15 residues. V was clipped by 3 bases and J by 1 base, with 13 bases between them. CDR3 protein: CASSEISAGSYEQYF. The CDR3 DNA sequence: TGTGCCAGCAGTGAGATATCGGCAGGGTCCTACGAGCAGTACTTC.

The chain uses TRBV30 and TRBJ2-7; the D gene is possibly TRBD2 (6 bases). The germline V and J ends were trimmed by 4 bases and 6 bases, with 10 bases remaining between them. This CDR3 spans 11 amino acids. CDR1 and CDR2 from the germline V gene are GTSNPN and SVGIG (reference sequence). CDR3 sequence: CAWMSGVEQYF. The CDR3 region has the DNA TGTGCCTGGATGTCGGGGGTCGAGCAGTACTTC.

The rearrangement uses TRBV29-1 and TRBJ2-7; a weak D match, TRBD1 (7 bases). CDR1 and CDR2 from the germline V gene are SQVTM and ANQGSEA. V was trimmed by 4 bases and J by 6 bases, leaving 13 bases between them. There are 12 residues in the CDR3. CDR3 sequence reads: CSVVAQGGEQYF. DNA of the CDR3: TGCAGCGTTGTCGCCCAGGGGGGCGAGCAGTACTTC.

J is TRBJ2-1 and V is TRBV10-3; 7 bases are a match to TRBD2. The CDR3 totals 14 residues. CDR1 is ENHRY, CDR2 SYGVKD, per germline. After removal of 6 bases from V and 3 bases from J, the junction contained 5 bases not matched to a gene. CDR3 region: CAIRKRGFYNEQFF. DNA of the CDR3: TGTGCCATCAGGAAGCGGGGATTCTACAATGAGCAGTTCTTC.

This clone was observed a single time. This rearrangement joins TRBV7-9 to TRBJ2-7, with D possibly matching TRBD1 (6 bases). V gave up 5 bases and J gave up 1 base, with 18 bases separating them. The CDR3 sequence is 16 residues long. Germline assignment: CDR1 SEHNR and CDR2 FQNEAQ (reference sequence). CDR3 region: CASSTKGGAESYEQYF. The DNA for the CDR3 is TGTGCCAGCAGCACGAAAGGGGGTGCAGAGTCCTACGAGCAGTACTTC.

The V and J genes are TRBV19 and TRBJ2-3, with TRBD2 identical over 11 bases. J was trimmed by 2 bases and V by 6 bases; bases with no gene match: 31. Germline V gives CDR1 LNHDA, CDR2 SQIVND (reference sequence). This CDR3 spans 24 amino acids. CDR3 loop: CASRIVRCGKLAGASHRITDTQYF. In nucleotides, the CDR3 is TGTGCCAGTAGGATCGTGCGTTGTGGGAAACTAGCGGGGGCAAGCCACCGAATCACAGATACGCAGTATTTT. Variable domain in full (rest from reference TRBV19 and TRBJ2-3): DGGITQSPKYLFRKEGQNVTLSCEQNLNHDAMYWYRQDPGQGLRLIYYSQIVNDFQKGDIAEGYSVSREKKESFPLTVTSAQKNPTAFYLCASRIVRCGKLAGASHRITDTQYFGPGTRLTVL.

This rearrangement joins TRBV4-1 to TRBJ2-7; 7 positions match TRBD1. CDR3 length equals 15 residues. J gave up 5 bases and V 4 bases, and 11 bases lay outside the gene matches. CDR1 MGHRA and CDR2 YSYEKL come from the germline V gene. The DNA of the CDR3 is TGCGCCAGCAGCCCAGAAGCCGGGACAGTCGACGAGCAGTACTTC. The encoded protein is CASSPEAGTVDEQYF.

This chain links TRBV19 with TRBJ2-7, with TRBD1 matching 8 bases. Germline CDR1 LNHDA, CDR2 SQIVND (reference sequence). The CDR3 covers 13 residues. The V and J ends lost 10 bases and 2 bases, in that order; junction bases with no gene match: 7. CDR3 in amino acids: CATQGQGAYEQYF. DNA of the CDR3: TGTGCCACCCAAGGACAGGGCGCCTACGAGCAGTACTTC.

The rearrangement links TRBV7-2 to TRBJ2-3; 12 bases fit TRBD2. From germline, CDR1 is SGHTA and CDR2 FQGNSA. This CDR3 is built from 16 residues. Trimming at V came to 2 bases and at J to 2 bases, leaving 2 bases not matched to a gene. The CDR3 bases are TGTGCCAGCAGCTTAACTAGCGGGGGGATCACAGATACGCAGTATTTT. Translating it yields CASSLTSGGITDTQYF.

This clone was counted a single time. This sequence joins TRBV4-1 and TRBJ2-5, with 12 bases lining up with TRBD2. The germline V gene encodes CDR1 MGHRA and CDR2 YSYEKL. This CDR3 is built from 17 residues. Trimming took 4 bases from V and 7 from J; bases not matched to a gene: 13. The CDR3: CASSLGLAGGPGTTQYF. In DNA form, the CDR3 reads TGCGCCAGCAGCCTCGGGCTAGCGGGGGGGCCCGGGACGACCCAGTACTTC.

The gene calls are TRBV5-6 and TRBJ2-1, with D possibly TRBD1 on 5 matching bases. Germline CDR1 and CDR2: SGHDT and YYEEEE. This CDR3 has 12 residues. Trimming took 0 bases from V and 8 from J, leaving 6 bases between them. CDR3 region: CASSLEGYEQFF. Here the CDR3 DNA reads TGTGCCAGCAGCTTGGAGGGGTATGAGCAGTTCTTC.

The chain employs TRBV5-1 and TRBJ2-7; 11 positions agree with TRBD2. Germline V gene lookup returns CDR1 SGHRS and CDR2 YFSETQ. The CDR3 spans 17 residues. J lost 0 bases, V lost 0 bases, and 5 bases had no gene match. CDR3 amino acids: CASSLASGGPSSYEQYF. CDR3 sequence (DNA): TGCGCCAGCAGCTTGGCTAGCGGGGGGCCAAGCTCCTACGAGCAGTACTTC.

The rearrangement uses TRBV6-1 and TRBJ2-3; 8 nucleotides agree with TRBD2. Germline V gives CDR1 MNHNS, CDR2 SASEGT. V gave up 1 base and J gave up 4 bases; unmatched junction bases: 4. This CDR3 is built from 15 residues. In DNA, the CDR3 is TGTGCCAGCAGTGAAGAACGGGGGGGGCCAGATACGCAGTATTTT. This sequence encodes CASSEERGGPDTQYF.

The gene calls are TRBV4-1 and TRBJ1-3; D gene uncertain. Between the trimmed V and J ends, which lost 4 bases and 2 bases, there was a span of 3 bases. The CDR3 is made up of 12 amino acids. Germline loops: CDR1 MGHRA, CDR2 YSYEKL. The DNA of the CDR3 is TGCGCCAGCAGCCCTACTGGAAACACCATATATTTT. Encoded protein: CASSPTGNTIYF.

The chain couples TRBV4-1 to TRBJ2-5; TRBD2 matches 12 bases. The V and J ends lost 0 bases and 4 bases, in that order; junction bases with no gene match: 12. The CDR3 loop spans 19 amino acids. Germline loops: CDR1 MGHRA, CDR2 YSYEKL. CDR3 sequence (DNA): TGCGCCAGCAGCCAAGATCCCCCCCCTAGCGGGGGGGCCGGAGAGACCCAGTACTTC. This gives the protein CASSQDPPPSGGAGETQYF.

In its sample, this clone was seen a few times. The germline gene is not matched at one end of the junction; a read error may be the cause. The CDR3 loop reads CASSEDGIGLEPQHF. The DNA of the CDR3 is TGTGCCAGCAGCGAAGATGGGATTGGCCTTGAGCCCCAGCATTTT. The chain combines TRBV2 with TRBJ1-5; D unresolved. CDR1 and CDR2 from the germline V gene are SNHLY and FYNNEI. This CDR3 contains 15 residues.

This clone occurred once. This sequence joins TRBV7-2 and TRBJ2-7; D is possibly TRBD1 (6 bases). The germline V gene has CDR1 SGHTA and CDR2 FQGNSA. The CDR3 has 15 amino acids. The ends were cut back, 0 bases at V and 1 base at J, with 10 bases in the middle. The CDR3 is CASSLARGSSYEQYF. The CDR3 DNA sequence: TGTGCCAGCAGCTTAGCTAGGGGGAGTTCCTACGAGCAGTACTTC. Full variable domain (outside the CDR3, taken from reference TRBV7-2 and TRBJ2-7): GAGVSQSPSNKVTEKGKDVELRCDPISGHTALYWYRQSLGQGLEFLIYFQGNSAPDKSGLPSDRFSAERTGGSVSTLTIQRTQQEDSAVYLCASSLARGSSYEQYFGPGTRLTVT.